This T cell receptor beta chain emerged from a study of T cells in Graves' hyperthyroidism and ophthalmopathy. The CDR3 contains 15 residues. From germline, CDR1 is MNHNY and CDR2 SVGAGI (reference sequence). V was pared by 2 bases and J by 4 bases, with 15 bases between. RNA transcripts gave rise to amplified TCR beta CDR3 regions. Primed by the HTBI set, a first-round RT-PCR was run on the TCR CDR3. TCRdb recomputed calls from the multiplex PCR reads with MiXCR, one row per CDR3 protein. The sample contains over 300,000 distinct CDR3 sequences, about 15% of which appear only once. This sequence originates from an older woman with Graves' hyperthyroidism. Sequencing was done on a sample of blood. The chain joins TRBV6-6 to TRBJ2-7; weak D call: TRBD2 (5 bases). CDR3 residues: CASSYEGTGTYEQYF. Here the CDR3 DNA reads TGTGCCAGCAGTTACGAGGGAACGGGAACTTACGAGCAGTACTTC.